A single sample gave rise to the 6 T cell receptor beta chains below, sequenced in a study of beta chain features in type 1 diabetes. Sequenced material consisted of expressed TCRB transcripts (all of the isolated RNA was reverse transcribed). Only in-frame clones appear in the TCRdb table, and some are missing; sequencing was by immunoSEQ multiplex PCR. The sample gives approximately 250,000 clones, roughly 15% of which show up once; 0.026% is in the top ten. The sequencing sample was made of naive CD4+ T cells from blood. The origin of the receptors is a woman aged 40-49 years in good health.

Many counts were recorded for this clone. J is TRBJ2-2 and V is TRBV5-4; tentatively, D is TRBD1 (7 bases). V was clipped by 2 bases and J by 8 bases, with 13 bases between them. This CDR3 has 14 residues. Germline CDR1 SGHNT, CDR2 YYREEE (reference sequence). As DNA, the CDR3 is TGTGCCAGCAGCTTTTCAGGGGGGACTGGGGAGCTGTTTTTT. This sequence encodes CASSFSGGTGELFF.

V is TRBV6-1 and J is TRBJ2-5; D unresolved. Trimming pared 5 bases from V and 2 bases from J, leaving 12 bases between. Germline assignment: CDR1 MNHNS and CDR2 SASEGT. This CDR3 has 14 residues. In DNA, the CDR3 is TGTGCCAGCAGTCCTCGACACCGACAAGAGACCCAGTACTTC. It translates to CASSPRHRQETQYF.

The chain combines TRBV9 with TRBJ2-2; D may be TRBD1 (5 bases). This CDR3 comprises 16 residues. The germline V and J ends were trimmed by 3 bases and 7 bases, with 19 bases remaining between them. Per the germline V gene, CDR1 is SGDLS and CDR2 is YYNGEE. The CDR3 nucleotides read TGTGCCAGCAGCGGGAAATCCAGGGTTTTAGTCGGGGAGCTGTTTTTT. It specifies CASSGKSRVLVGELFF.

V usage is TRBV5-1 and J usage is TRBJ2-7; perhaps TRBD2 as D (7 bases). Germline loops: CDR1 SGHRS, CDR2 YFSETQ. The CDR3 is 15 amino acids. The ends were cut back, 0 bases at V and 3 bases at J, with 13 bases in the middle. As DNA, the CDR3 is TGCGCCAGCAGCTTGGTGGCAGGGGAGGGCTACGAGCAGTACTTC. Protein product: CASSLVAGEGYEQYF.

V is TRBV18 and J is TRBJ2-7, with D perhaps TRBD1 (6 bases). CDR3 length: 15 residues. Deletions cut 0 bases from V and 6 bases from J, with 15 bases between. The germline V gene encodes CDR1 KGHSH and CDR2 LQKENI. The CDR3 spells CASSPPNREASEQYF. The CDR3 DNA sequence: TGTGCCAGCTCACCACCTAACAGGGAAGCCAGCGAGCAGTACTTC.

Remarks on this clone: A junction boundary mismatches the germline segment, possibly from a read error. At the DNA level, this CDR3 is encoded by other sequences in the same sample as well. This chain links TRBV5-1 with TRBJ2-2; the D gene is possibly TRBD1 (7 bases). Germline assignment: CDR1 SGHRS and CDR2 YFSETQ. The CDR3 runs to 16 residues. This CDR3 reads CASSLPGTAGTGELFF. For the CDR3, the DNA is TGCGCCAGCAGCTTGCCCGGGACAGCGGGTACCGGGGAGCTTTTTTTT.